Detailed here is one T cell receptor (beta chain). What it binds is unknown. Libraries were prepared by immunoSEQ multiplex PCR; TCRdb keeps only in-frame clonotypes and omits some of them. The table lists 75,000 to 95,000 clones, around 90% of them singletons. The data stem from a study of graft-versus-host responses after intestinal transplantation. Study overall: Transplants given to recipients were multivisceral, liver-intestinal, or isolated intestinal. Study conclusions and caveats: GvH clones turned up in recipient marrow; some had shown up first in ileum or blood. Association was observed between peak circulating GvH clone levels and early post-transplant HvG declines.

The CDR3 totals 14 residues. V was trimmed by 3 bases and J by 2 bases, leaving 7 bases between them. Germline V lookup: CDR1 ENHRY, CDR2 SYGVKD. The clonotype comes from a human donor who was the organ donor for an intestinal transplant. The rearrangement uses TRBV10-3 and TRBJ1-4; no clear D. The sequenced sample was unstimulated CD4+ T cells sorted from spleen or lymph node cells, obtained before transplant. The CDR3 nucleotides are TGTGCCATCAGTGATACCGGGACTAATGAAAAACTGTTTTTT. This encodes CAISDTGTNEKLFF.